The 9 T cell receptor beta chains given below trace back to one sample, sequenced in a study of blood T cells in healthy people across ages. A second PCR of 7 to 11 cycles used a sample-barcoded 5' primer and a J-beta primer mix. TCRdb reprocessed the 5' RACE reads via MiXCR and lists one record per CDR3 protein. This repertoire shows around 820,000 distinct CDR3 sequences, 20% to 25% found once; its top ten account for under 4.5%. This sample also belongs to another study, concerning T cells of mothers and their children.

The sample comprised blood. The receptors here all came from a boy between 10 and 17 years old in good health.

This CDR3 reads CASSSSDPIPYEQYF. The CDR3 DNA reads as TGCGCCAGCAGCTCGAGTGACCCGATCCCCTACGAGCAGTACTTC. J is TRBJ2-7 and V is TRBV5-1; D remains ambiguous. The V gene's germline CDR1 is SGHRS and CDR2 YFSETQ. This CDR3 region has 15 residues. V was pared by 3 bases and J by 2 bases, with 15 bases between.

This clonotype occurred a few times. This chain uses TRBV25-1 with TRBJ2-5, with unresolved D. With 4 bases removed from V and 5 bases from J, the gap between germline ends came to 14 bases. The germline V gene encodes CDR1 MGHDK and CDR2 SYGVNS. The CDR3 runs to 14 residues. CDR3 sequence (DNA): TGTGCCAGCAGTGTATCCTCGGTTGTGGAGACCCAGTACTTC. This codes for CASSVSSVVETQYF.

This clonotype was detected many times. The V gene is TRBV9, the J gene TRBJ2-3, with TRBD2 matching 7 bases. Germline V gives CDR1 SGDLS, CDR2 YYNGEE. CDR3 length: 13 residues. Trimming took 6 bases from V and 3 from J; bases not matched to a gene: 4. The CDR3: CASTGGSTDTQYF. Written as DNA, the CDR3 is TGTGCCAGCACGGGGGGATCTACAGATACGCAGTATTTT. The full variable domain, with the rest looked up from reference TRBV9 and TRBJ2-3, is DSGVTQTPKHLITATGQRVTLRCSPRSGDLSVYWYQQSLDQGLQFLIQYYNGEERAKGNILERFSAQQFPDLHSELNLSSLELGDSALYFCASTGGSTDTQYFGPGTRLTVL.

The chain combines TRBV28 with TRBJ2-5; 8 bases are a match to TRBD1. The assigned J gene may be wrong: the sequence end matches TRBJ2-1 better. In germline, CDR1 is MDHEN, CDR2 SYDVKM. The CDR3 loop spans 14 amino acids. The CDR3 nucleotides read TGTGCCACCAGGGGGACAGGTCGGGGCAATGAGCAGTTCTTC. This codes for CATRGTGRGNEQFF.

The rearrangement uses TRBV3-1 and TRBJ2-4, with 7 bases lining up with TRBD1. Germline V gene sequence: CDR1 LGHDT, CDR2 YNNKEL (reference sequence). The length of the CDR3 is 15 residues. V trimming: 4 bases; J trimming: 3 bases; junction bases outside the gene matches: 6. The CDR3 sequence: CASSPEQGNKNIQYF. The CDR3 DNA is TGTGCCAGCAGCCCCGAACAGGGGAACAAAAACATTCAGTACTTC.

The V call is TRBV7-9, the J call TRBJ1-2; tentative D call: TRBD1 (5 bases). Germline CDR1 is SEHNR and CDR2 is FQNEAQ (reference sequence). V lost 3 bases and J lost 6, with 11 bases in between. The CDR3 spans 13 residues. Written as DNA, the CDR3 is TGTGCCAGCAGCTTGGGGGGAGTCGATGGCTACACCTTC. This gives the protein CASSLGGVDGYTF. The entire variable domain, with the rest obtained from reference TRBV7-9 and TRBJ1-2, is as follows: DTGVSQNPRHKITKRGQNVTFRCDPISEHNRLYWYRQTLGQGPEFLTYFQNEAQLEKSRLLSDRFSAERPKGSFSTLEIQRTEQGDSAMYLCASSLGGVDGYTFGSGTRLTVV.

Here the CDR3 reads CASSIGAGAETQYF. As DNA, the CDR3 is TGTGCCAGTAGTATTGGGGCGGGTGCGGAGACCCAGTACTTC. This chain links TRBV19 with TRBJ2-5, with D perhaps TRBD1 or TRBD2 (5 bases each). Per the germline V gene, CDR1 is LNHDA and CDR2 is SQIVND (reference sequence). CDR3 length equals 14 residues. The V gene lost 3 bases and the J gene lost 5 bases, with 13 bases spanning the gap.

This clonotype has just a few counts. The chain has TRBV29-1 and TRBJ2-5; D is possibly TRBD2 (6 bases). The J call is doubtful: the DNA matches TRBJ2-1 better. Germline loops: CDR1 SQVTM, CDR2 ANQGSEA. This CDR3 comprises 15 residues. CDR3 amino acids: CSVEDRETEVNEQFF. The CDR3 coding sequence is TGCAGCGTTGAAGATCGGGAGACAGAGGTCAATGAGCAGTTCTTC.

This clonotype showed up just a few times. V and J are TRBV29-1 and TRBJ2-5; 7 bases map to TRBD1. This CDR3 has 14 residues. Germline lookup yields CDR1 SQVTM and CDR2 ANQGSEA. The J segment lost 0 bases and the V segment lost 7 bases, leaving 8 bases of the junction unmatched. The CDR3 nucleotides read TGCAGCGCAGAGGTACAGGGGTACCAAGAGACCCAGTACTTC. It is translated as CSAEVQGYQETQYF.